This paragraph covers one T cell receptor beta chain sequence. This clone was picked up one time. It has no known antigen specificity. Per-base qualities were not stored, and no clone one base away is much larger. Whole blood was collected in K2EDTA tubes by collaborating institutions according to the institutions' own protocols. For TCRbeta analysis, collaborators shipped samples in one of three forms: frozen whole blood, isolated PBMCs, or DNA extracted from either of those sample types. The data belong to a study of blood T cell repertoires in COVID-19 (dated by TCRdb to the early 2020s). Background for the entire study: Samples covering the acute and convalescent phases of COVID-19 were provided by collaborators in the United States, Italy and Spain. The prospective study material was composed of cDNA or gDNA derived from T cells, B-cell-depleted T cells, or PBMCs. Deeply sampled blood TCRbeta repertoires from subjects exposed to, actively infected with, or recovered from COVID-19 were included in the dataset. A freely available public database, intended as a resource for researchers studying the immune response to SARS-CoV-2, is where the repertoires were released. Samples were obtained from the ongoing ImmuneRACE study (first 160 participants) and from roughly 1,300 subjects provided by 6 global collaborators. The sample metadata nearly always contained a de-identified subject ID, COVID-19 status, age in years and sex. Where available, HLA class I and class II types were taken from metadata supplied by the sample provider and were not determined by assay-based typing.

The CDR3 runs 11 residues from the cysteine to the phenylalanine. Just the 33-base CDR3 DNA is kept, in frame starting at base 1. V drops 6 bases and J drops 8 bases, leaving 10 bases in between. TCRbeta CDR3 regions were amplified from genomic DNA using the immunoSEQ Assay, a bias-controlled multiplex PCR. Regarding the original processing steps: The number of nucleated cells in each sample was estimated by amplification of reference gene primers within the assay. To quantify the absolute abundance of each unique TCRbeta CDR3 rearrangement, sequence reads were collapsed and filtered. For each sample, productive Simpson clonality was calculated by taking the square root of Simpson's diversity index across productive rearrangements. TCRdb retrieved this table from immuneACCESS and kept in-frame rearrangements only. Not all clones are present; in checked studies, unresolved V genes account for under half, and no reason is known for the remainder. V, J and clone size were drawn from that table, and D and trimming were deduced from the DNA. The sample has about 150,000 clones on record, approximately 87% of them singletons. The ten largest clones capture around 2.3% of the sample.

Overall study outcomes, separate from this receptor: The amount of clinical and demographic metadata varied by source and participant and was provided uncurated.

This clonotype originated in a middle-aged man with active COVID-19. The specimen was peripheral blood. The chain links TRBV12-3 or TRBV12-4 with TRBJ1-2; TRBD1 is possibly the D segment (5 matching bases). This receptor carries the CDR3 CASSRGLGYTF. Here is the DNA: TGTGCCAGCAGCCGGGGGTTGGGCTACACCTTC.